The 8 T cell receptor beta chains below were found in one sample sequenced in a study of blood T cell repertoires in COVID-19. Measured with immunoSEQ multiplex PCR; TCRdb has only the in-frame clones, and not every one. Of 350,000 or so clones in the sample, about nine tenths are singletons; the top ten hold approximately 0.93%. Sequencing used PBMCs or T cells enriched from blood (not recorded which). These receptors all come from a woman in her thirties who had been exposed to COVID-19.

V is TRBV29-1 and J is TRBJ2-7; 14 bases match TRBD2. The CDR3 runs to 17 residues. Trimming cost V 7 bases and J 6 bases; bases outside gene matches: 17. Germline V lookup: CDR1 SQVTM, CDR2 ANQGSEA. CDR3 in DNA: TGCAGCGAGCCCCGAGGGACTAGCGGGAGTAAAGGACGCGAGCAGTACTTC. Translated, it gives CSEPRGTSGSKGREQYF.

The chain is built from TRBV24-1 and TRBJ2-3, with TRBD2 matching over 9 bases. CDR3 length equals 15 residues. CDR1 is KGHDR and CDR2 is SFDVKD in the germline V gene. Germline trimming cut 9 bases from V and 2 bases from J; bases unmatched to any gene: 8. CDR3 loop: CATLSTSGPTDTQYF. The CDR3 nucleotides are TGTGCCACCCTCTCGACTAGCGGCCCCACAGATACGCAGTATTTT.

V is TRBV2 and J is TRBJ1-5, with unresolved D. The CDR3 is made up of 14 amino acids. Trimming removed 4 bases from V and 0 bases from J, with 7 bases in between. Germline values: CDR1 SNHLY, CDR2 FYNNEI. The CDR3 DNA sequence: TGTGCCAGCAGTGTGCAGTATAGCAATCAGCCCCAGCATTTT. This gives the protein CASSVQYSNQPQHF.

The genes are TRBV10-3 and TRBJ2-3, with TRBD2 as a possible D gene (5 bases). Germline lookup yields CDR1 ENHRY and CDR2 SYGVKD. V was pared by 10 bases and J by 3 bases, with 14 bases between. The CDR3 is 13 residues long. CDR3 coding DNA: TGTGCCACCCGGGGATTAGGTACAGATACGCAGTATTTT. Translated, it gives CATRGLGTDTQYF.

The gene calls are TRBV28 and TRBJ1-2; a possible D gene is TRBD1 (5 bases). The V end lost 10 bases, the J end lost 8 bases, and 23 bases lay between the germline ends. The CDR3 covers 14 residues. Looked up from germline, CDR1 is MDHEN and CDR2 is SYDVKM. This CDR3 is CATAEGTKGVGYTF. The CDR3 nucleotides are TGTGCCACCGCGGAGGGCACCAAAGGGGTGGGCTACACCTTC.

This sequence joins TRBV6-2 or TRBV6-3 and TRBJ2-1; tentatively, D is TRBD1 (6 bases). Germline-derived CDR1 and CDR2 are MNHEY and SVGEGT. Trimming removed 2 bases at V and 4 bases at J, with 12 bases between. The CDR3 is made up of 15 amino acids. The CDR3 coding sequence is TGTGCCAGCAGTTACCTCAGGGGCCTATACAATGAGCAGTTCTTC. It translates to CASSYLRGLYNEQFF.

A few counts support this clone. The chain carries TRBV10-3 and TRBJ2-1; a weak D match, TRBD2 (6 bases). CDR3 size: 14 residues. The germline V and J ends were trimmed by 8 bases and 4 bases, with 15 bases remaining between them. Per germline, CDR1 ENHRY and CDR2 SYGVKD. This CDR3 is CAISPGTEYNEQFF. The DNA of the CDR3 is TGTGCCATCTCCCCCGGGACTGAATACAATGAGCAGTTCTTC.

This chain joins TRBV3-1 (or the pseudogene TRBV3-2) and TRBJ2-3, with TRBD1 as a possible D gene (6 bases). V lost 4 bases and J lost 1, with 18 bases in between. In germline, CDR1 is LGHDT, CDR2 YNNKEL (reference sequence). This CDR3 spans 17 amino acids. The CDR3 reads CASSRSSGTKGTDTQYF. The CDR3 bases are TGTGCCAGCAGCCGGAGTTCCGGGACAAAGGGCACAGATACGCAGTATTTT.